The 10 T cell receptor beta chains below all came from one sample that was sequenced in a study of OX40 agonist ivuxolimab in advanced cancers. Assay used: immunoSEQ multiplex PCR; TCRdb lists only in-frame clones, some missing. The sample contains around 40,000 clones, approximately 90% of which appear only once. The starting material was CD4+ or CD8+ T cells sorted from blood, obtained in a trial of the OX40 agonist ivuxolimab. The origin of the receptors is an adult with an advanced solid tumor such as melanoma, head and neck, liver or kidney cancer.

The chain couples TRBV27 to TRBJ2-1; 10 bases map to TRBD2. The V gene's germline CDR1 is MNHEY and CDR2 SMNVEV (reference sequence). V gave up 2 bases and J gave up 6 bases; unmatched junction bases: 4. CDR3 size: 15 residues. CDR3 loop: CASSLLGLAINEQFF. CDR3 sequence (DNA): TGTGCCAGCAGTTTACTGGGACTAGCGATCAATGAGCAGTTCTTC.

The CDR3 coding sequence is TGTGCCAGCAGCTTAACATCCAGCGGGCAGCCCCAGCATTTT. Translating it yields CASSLTSSGQPQHF. V and J are TRBV7-8 and TRBJ1-5; D gene uncertain. There are 14 residues in the CDR3. Germline V lookup: CDR1 SGHVS, CDR2 FQNEAQ. V gave up 2 bases and J gave up 7 bases, with 12 bases separating them.

The chain joins TRBV6-5 to TRBJ2-7; D remains ambiguous. V was shortened by 0 bases and J by 5 bases, with 5 bases between the two germline ends. Germline loops: CDR1 MNHEY, CDR2 SVGAGI. The CDR3 consists of 12 residues. The CDR3 sequence: CASSYSNHEQYF. The CDR3 nucleotides are TGTGCCAGCAGTTACTCGAACCACGAGCAGTACTTC.

The rearrangement uses TRBV4-1 and TRBJ1-1, with a weak D call TRBD1 (5 bases). Per germline, CDR1 MGHRA and CDR2 YSYEKL. V was pared by 3 bases and J by 5 bases, with 16 bases between. The CDR3 runs to 15 residues. This CDR3 is CASSHKGVAATEAFF. For the CDR3, the DNA is TGCGCCAGCAGCCATAAAGGGGTGGCGGCTACTGAAGCTTTCTTT.

The chain carries TRBV4-1 and TRBJ2-2, with TRBD1 matching over 10 bases. Germline lookup yields CDR1 MGHRA and CDR2 YSYEKL. This CDR3 is 14 amino acids long. The V and J ends lost 9 bases and 4 bases, in that order; junction bases with no gene match: 5. The CDR3 loop reads CASRRTGGTGELFF. The CDR3 nucleotides are TGCGCCAGTAGGAGGACAGGGGGCACCGGGGAGCTGTTTTTT.

The J gene is TRBJ1-2, the V gene TRBV27; TRBD1 aligns across 9 bases. This CDR3 region has 14 residues. J lost 6 bases, V lost 6 bases, and 8 bases had no gene match. Per germline, CDR1 MNHEY and CDR2 SMNVEV (reference sequence). The CDR3 region has the DNA TGTGCCAGCAGGGGGGACAGGGTATCTCATGGCTACACCTTC. Residues: CASRGDRVSHGYTF.

The chain recombines TRBV19 with TRBJ2-4; no definite D call. The V end was cut by 1 base, the J end by 3 bases, with 10 bases between. CDR1 is LNHDA and CDR2 is SQIVND in the germline V gene (reference sequence). The CDR3 length is 15 residues. CDR3 bases: TGTGCCAGTAGTATAGGTCCCCTATTCAAAAACATTCAGTACTTC. It codes for CASSIGPLFKNIQYF.

In its sample, this clone was seen once. This chain links TRBV5-5 with TRBJ2-3; TRBD1 agrees at 9 bases. Germline V gene sequence: CDR1 SGHKS, CDR2 YYEKEE (reference sequence). This CDR3 has 16 residues. The V segment lost 3 bases and the J segment 3 bases; nucleotides outside the gene matches: 8. DNA for the CDR3: TGTGCCAGCAGCTCCGGGAACAGGGGGCGGACAGATACGCAGTATTTT. It specifies CASSSGNRGRTDTQYF.

This CDR3 reads CASSLTGLAGYPSYNEQFF. The CDR3 DNA follows: TGTGCCAGCAGCTTAACGGGGCTAGCGGGATACCCCTCCTACAATGAGCAGTTCTTC. This rearrangement joins TRBV11-3 to TRBJ2-1, with 9 positions matching TRBD2. CDR3 length: 19 residues. Germline-derived CDR1 and CDR2 are SGHNT and YENEEA. The trim removed 2 bases at V and 0 bases at J, leaving 11 bases unmatched. The variable domain in full, with the rest retrieved from reference TRBV11-3 and TRBJ2-1, is EAGVVQSPRYKIIEKKQPVAFWCNPISGHNTLYWYLQNLGQGPELLIRYENEEAVDDSQLPKDRFSAERLKGVDSTLKIQPAELGDSAVYLCASSLTGLAGYPSYNEQFFGPGTRLTVL.

The chain links TRBV30 to TRBJ2-1, with unresolved D. The CDR3 runs 15 residues. Germline V CDR1 and CDR2: GTSNPN, SVGIG (reference sequence). The germline V and J ends were trimmed by 2 bases and 2 bases, with 13 bases remaining between them. The CDR3 region is CAWSNPRWAYNEQFF. CDR3 sequence (DNA): TGTGCCTGGAGTAACCCCCGATGGGCCTACAATGAGCAGTTCTTC.